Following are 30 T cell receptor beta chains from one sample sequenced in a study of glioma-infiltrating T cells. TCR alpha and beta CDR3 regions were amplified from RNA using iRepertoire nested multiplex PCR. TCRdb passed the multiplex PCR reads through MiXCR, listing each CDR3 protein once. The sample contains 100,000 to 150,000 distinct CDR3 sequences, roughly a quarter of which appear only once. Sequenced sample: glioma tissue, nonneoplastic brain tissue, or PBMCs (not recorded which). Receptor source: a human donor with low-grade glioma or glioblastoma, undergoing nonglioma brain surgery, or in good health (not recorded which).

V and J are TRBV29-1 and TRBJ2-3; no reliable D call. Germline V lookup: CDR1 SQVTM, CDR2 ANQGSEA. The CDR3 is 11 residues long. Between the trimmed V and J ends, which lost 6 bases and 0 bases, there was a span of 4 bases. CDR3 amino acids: CSVTSTDTQYF. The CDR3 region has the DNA TGCAGCGTGACAAGCACAGATACGCAGTATTTT.

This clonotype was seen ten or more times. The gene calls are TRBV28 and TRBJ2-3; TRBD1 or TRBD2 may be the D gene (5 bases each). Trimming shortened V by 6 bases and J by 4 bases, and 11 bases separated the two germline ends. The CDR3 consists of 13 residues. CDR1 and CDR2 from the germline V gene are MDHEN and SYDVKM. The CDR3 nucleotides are TGTGCCAGCAGAACCGGGGCCGCAGATACGCAGTATTTT. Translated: CASRTGAADTQYF.

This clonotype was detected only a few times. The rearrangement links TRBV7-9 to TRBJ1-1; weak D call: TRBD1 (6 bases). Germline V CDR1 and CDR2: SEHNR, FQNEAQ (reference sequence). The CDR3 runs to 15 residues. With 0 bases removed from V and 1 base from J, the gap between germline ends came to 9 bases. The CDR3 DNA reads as TGTGCCAGCAGCTTAGCCTTGACAGGGAACACTGAAGCTTTCTTT. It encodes CASSLALTGNTEAFF.

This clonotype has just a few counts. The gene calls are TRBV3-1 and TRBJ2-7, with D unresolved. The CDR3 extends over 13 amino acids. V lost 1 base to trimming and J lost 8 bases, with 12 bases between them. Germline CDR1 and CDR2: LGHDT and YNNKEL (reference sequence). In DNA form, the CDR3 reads TGTGCCAGCAGCCAAGGTTGGGCTGAGCAGCAGTACGTC. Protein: CASSQGWAEQQYV.

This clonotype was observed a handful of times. In DNA, the CDR3 is TGTGCCCTTCGGGACGGGCGTAGCGATACGCAGTATTTT. Translating it yields CALRDGRSDTQYF. The J gene is TRBJ2-3, the V gene TRBV2; D assignment may be TRBD1 or TRBD2 (5 bases each). Germline V CDR1 and CDR2: SNHLY, FYNNEI. The V end was cut by 11 bases, the J end by 6 bases, with 18 bases between. The CDR3 is 13 amino acids. Filled out from reference TRBV2 and TRBJ2-3, the complete variable domain reads EPEVTQTPSHQVTQMGQEVILRCVPISNHLYFYWYRQILGQKVEFLVSFYNNEISEKSEIFDDQFSVERPDGSNFTLKIRSTKLEDSAMYFCALRDGRSDTQYFGPGTRLTVL.

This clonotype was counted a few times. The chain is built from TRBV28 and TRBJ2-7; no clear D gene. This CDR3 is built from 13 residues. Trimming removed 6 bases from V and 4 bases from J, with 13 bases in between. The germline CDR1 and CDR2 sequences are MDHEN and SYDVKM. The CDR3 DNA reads TGTGCCAGCAGCTCTCATGGTCGGTACGAGCAGTACGTC. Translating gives CASSSHGRYEQYV.

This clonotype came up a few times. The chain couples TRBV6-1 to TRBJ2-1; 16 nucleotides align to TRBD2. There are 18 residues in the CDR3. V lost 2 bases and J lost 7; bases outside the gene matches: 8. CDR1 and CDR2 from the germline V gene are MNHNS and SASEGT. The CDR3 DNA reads TGTGCCAGCAGTGAAAGGCCTCCGGGACTAGCGGGGGGGAATGAGCAGTTCTTC. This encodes CASSERPPGLAGGNEQFF.

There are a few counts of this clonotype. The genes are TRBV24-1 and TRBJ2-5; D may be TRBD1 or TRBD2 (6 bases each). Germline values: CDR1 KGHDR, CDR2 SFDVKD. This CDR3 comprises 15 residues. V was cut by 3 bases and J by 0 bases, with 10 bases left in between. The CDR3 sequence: CATSDAGHHQETQYF. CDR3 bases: TGTGCCACCAGTGATGCGGGACACCACCAAGAGACCCAGTACTTC.

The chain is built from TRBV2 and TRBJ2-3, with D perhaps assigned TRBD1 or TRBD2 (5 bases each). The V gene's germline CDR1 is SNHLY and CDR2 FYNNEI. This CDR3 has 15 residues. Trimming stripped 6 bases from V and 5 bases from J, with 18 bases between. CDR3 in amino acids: CASSSTVQAGDTQYF. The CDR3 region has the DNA TGTGCCAGCAGCTCGACAGTTCAGGCGGGAGATACGCAGTATTTT. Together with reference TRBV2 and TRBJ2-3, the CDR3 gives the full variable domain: EPEVTQTPSHQVTQMGQEVILRCVPISNHLYFYWYRQILGQKVEFLVSFYNNEISEKSEIFDDQFSVERPDGSNFTLKIRSTKLEDSAMYFCASSSTVQAGDTQYFGPGTRLTVL.

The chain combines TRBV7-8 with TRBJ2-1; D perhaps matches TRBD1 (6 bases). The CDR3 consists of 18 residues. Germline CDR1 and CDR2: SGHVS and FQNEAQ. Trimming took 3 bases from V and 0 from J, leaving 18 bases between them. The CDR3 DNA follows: TGTGCCAGCAGCTTGACAGGACGAGGAAGGAGCTCCTACAATGAGCAGTTCTTC. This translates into CASSLTGRGRSSYNEQFF.

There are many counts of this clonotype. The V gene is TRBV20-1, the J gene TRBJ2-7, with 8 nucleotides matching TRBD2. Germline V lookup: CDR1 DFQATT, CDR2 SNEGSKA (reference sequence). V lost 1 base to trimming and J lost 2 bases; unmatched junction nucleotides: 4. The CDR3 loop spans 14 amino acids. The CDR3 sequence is CSARAGGPPYEQYV. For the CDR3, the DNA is TGCAGTGCTAGAGCGGGGGGGCCTCCCTACGAGCAGTACGTC.

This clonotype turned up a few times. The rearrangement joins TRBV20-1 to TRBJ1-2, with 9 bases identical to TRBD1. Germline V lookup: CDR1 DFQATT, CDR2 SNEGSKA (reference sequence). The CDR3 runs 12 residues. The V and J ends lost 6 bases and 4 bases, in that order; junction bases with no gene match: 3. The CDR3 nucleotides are TGCAGTGCCTCGACAGGGGGCTATGGCTACACCTTC. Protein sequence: CSASTGGYGYTF.

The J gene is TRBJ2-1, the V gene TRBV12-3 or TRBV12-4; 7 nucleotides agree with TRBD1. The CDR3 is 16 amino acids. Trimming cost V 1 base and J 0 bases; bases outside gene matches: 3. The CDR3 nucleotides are TGTGCCAGCAGTTTAGTGACAGGGACCTCCTACAATGAGCAGTTCTTC. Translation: CASSLVTGTSYNEQFF.

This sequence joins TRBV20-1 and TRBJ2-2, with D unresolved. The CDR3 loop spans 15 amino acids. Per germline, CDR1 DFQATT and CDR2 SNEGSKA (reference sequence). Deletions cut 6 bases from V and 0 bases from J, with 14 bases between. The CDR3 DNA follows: TGCAGTGCCACCGATCAAGAACCGAACACCGGGGAGCTGTTTTTT. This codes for CSATDQEPNTGELFF.

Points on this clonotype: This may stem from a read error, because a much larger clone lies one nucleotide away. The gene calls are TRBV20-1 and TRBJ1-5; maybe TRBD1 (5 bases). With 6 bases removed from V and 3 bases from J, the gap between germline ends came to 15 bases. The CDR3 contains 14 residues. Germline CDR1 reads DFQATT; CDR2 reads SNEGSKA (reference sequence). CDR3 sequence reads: CSATQGVNNQPQHF. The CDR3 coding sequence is TGCAGTGCAACGCAGGGTGTCAACAATCAGCCCCAGCATTTT.

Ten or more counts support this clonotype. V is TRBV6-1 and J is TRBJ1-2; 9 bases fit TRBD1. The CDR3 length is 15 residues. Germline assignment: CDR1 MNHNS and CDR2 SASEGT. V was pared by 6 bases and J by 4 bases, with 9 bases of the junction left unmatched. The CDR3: CASRSLGQGIYGYTF. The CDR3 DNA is TGTGCCAGCAGGTCCTTGGGACAGGGAATCTATGGCTACACCTTC.

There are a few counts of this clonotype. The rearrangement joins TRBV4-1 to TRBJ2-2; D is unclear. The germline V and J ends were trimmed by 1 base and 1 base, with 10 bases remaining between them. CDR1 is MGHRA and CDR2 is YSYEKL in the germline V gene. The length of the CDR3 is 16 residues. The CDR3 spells CASSQVAQWNTGELFF. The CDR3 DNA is TGCGCCAGCAGCCAAGTTGCACAATGGAACACCGGGGAGCTGTTTTTT.

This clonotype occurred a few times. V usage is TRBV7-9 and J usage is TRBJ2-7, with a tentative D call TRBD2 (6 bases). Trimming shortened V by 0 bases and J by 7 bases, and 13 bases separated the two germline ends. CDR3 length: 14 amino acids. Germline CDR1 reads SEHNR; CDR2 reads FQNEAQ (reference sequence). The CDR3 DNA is TGTGCCAGCAGCTTAGCAGGGCCGGAGGGGGAGCAGTACGTC. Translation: CASSLAGPEGEQYV.

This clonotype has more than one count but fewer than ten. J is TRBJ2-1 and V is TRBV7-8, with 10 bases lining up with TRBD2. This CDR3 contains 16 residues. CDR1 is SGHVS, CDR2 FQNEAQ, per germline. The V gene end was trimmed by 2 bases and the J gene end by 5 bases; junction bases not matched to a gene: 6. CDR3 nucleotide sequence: TGTGCCAGCAGCTTAACTCTAGCGGGGGTAAACAATGAGCAGTTCTTC. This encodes CASSLTLAGVNNEQFF.

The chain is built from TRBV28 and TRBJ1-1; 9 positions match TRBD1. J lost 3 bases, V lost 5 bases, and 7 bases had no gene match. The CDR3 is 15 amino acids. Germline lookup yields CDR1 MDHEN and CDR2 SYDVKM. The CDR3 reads CASSPQTGGYTEAFF. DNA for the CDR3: TGTGCCAGCAGTCCCCAGACAGGGGGTTACACTGAAGCTTTCTTT.

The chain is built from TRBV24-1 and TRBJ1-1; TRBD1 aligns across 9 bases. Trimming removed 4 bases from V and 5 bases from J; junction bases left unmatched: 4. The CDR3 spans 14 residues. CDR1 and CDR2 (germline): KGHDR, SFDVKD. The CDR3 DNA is TGTGCCACCAGTGACCGAGACAGGGGGACTGAAGCTTTCTTT. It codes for CATSDRDRGTEAFF.

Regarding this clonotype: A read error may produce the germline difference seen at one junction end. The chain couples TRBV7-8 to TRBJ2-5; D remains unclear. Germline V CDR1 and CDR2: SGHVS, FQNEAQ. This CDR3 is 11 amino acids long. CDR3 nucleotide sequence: TGTGCCGAATCAAACCAGGAGACCCAGTACTTC. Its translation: CAESNQETQYF.

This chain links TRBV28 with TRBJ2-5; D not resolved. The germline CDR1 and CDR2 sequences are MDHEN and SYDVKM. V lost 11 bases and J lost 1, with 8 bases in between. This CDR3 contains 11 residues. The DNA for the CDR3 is TGTGCCGCCGGACCCCAAGAGACCCAGTACTTC. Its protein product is CAAGPQETQYF.

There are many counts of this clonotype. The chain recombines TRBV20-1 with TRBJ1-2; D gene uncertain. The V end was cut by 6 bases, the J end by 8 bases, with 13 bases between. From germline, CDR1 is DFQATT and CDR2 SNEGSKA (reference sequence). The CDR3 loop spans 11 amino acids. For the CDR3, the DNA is TGCAGTGCGACCCAGACGGGCGGCTACACCTTC. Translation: CSATQTGGYTF.

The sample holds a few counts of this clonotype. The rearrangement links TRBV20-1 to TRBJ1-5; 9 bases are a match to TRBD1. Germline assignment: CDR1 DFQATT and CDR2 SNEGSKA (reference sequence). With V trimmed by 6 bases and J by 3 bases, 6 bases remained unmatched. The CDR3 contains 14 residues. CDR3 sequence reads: CSAKGQGINQPQHF. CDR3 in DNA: TGCAGTGCAAAAGGACAGGGGATCAATCAGCCCCAGCATTTT.

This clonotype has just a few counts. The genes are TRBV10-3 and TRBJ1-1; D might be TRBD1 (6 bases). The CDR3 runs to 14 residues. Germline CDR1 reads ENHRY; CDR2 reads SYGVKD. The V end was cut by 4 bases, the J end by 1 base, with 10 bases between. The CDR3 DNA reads TGTGCCATCAGTGCGCAGGGGCCGAACACTGAAGCTTTCTTT. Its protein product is CAISAQGPNTEAFF.

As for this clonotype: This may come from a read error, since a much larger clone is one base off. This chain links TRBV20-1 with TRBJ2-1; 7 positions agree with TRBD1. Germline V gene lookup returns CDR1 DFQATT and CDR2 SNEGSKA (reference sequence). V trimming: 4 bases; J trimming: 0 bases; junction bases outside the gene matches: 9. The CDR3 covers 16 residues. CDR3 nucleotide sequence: TGCAGTGCTAAACGGGACAGCAAAAGCTCCTACAATGAGCAGTTCTTC. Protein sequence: CSAKRDSKSSYNEQFF.

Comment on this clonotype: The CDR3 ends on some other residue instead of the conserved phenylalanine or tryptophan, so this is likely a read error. CDR3 sequence reads: CASRETLSNQPQHL. The CDR3 DNA reads as TGTGCCAGTAGAGAGACACTTAGCAATCAGCCCCAGCATCTT. This sequence joins TRBV19 and TRBJ1-5, with D uncertain. With 6 bases removed from V and 0 bases from J, the gap between germline ends came to 9 bases. This CDR3 spans 14 amino acids. From germline, CDR1 is LNHDA and CDR2 SQIVND (reference sequence).

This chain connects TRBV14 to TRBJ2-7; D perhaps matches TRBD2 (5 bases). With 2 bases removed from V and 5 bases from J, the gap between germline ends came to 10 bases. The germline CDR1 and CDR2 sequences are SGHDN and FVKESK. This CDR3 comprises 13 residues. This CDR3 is CASSQQLGDEQYV. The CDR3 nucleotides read TGTGCCAGCAGCCAACAACTCGGGGACGAGCAGTACGTC.

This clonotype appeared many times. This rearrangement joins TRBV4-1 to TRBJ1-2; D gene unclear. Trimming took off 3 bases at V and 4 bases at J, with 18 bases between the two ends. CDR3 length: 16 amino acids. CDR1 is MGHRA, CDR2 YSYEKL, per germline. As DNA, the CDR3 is TGCGCCAGCAGCCATCCTGGACCTGGTCTCTCCTATGGCTACACCTTC. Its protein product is CASSHPGPGLSYGYTF.